This entry is about one TCR beta chain. Its recognized antigen is unknown. Per-base qualities were not stored, and no clone one base away is much larger. A cohort of more than 25 patients with locally advanced or metastatic urothelial carcinoma, treated at Memorial Sloan Kettering on a trial protocol, was included. Peripheral blood mononuclear cells were collected pretreatment and during treatment, with between 1 and 8 total time points per patient. The Qiagen DNeasy Blood extraction kit was used to purify genomic DNA from total PBMCs and from tumor samples. PBMCs were collected pretreatment and during treatment, and were isolated and stored as previously described. This entry comes from a study of PD-L1 blockade in urothelial cancer listed by TCRdb under 2017. Background for the entire study: Every patient began therapy around 2014 and was given atezolizumab 1,200 mg intravenously every 3 weeks. About 90% of the roughly 29 patients were identified as males with urothelial cancer of bladder origin, and a prior smoking history was reported by 18 of 29 patients. An ECOG performance status of 0 or 1 was recorded for the patients, and 0 to 3 prior chemotherapy regimens had been received by the patients. Blood samples were analyzed at two time points: 3 weeks after treatment start (second dose) and 6 weeks after treatment start. Blood samples gave a median of approximately 150,000 T cells and tens of thousands of unique TCRs, with a median clonality of roughly 0.08. The study was an exploratory multi-omic analysis of somatic, immune and clinical correlates of response to PD-L1 blockade with atezolizumab in urothelial cancer. Pretreatment tumor samples, along with matched peripheral blood collected serially before and after atezolizumab treatment, underwent TCR sequencing. Progression-free survival longer than 6 months counted as durable clinical benefit, and TCR features were additionally tested against both progression-free and overall survival. Whole exome sequencing and RNA sequencing of pretreatment tumors were performed alongside TCR sequencing in the same patients. Durable clinical benefit was achieved by nine patients and was not achieved by 20 patients. Under 30 patients had pretreatment blood TCR-seq, some 25 had at least one posttreatment blood collection, and some 25 had tumor TCR-seq.

Broad study findings and their caveats: Greater expansion of tumor-associated TCR clones in peripheral blood 3 weeks after the start of treatment was observed in patients with durable benefit (n of about 20, p = 0.022). Small sample size (n ≈ 27) and many exploratory analyses mean the results are intended to be hypothesis-generating. Improved progression-free and overall survival was found to be associated with pretreatment peripheral blood TCR clonality below the median.

CDR1 and CDR2 are read off the germline V gene as SGHDN and FVKESK. The germline V and J ends show losses of 3 bases and 7 bases respectively, and no gene match explains 13 bases of the junction. The CDR3 has 16 amino acids, counting the end cysteine and phenylalanine. The sequence is cut down to CDR3 DNA, 48 bases in frame from base 1. Synthetic TCR analog templates were spiked into each PCR so that absolute template abundance could be estimated from read counts. The immunoSEQ assay was used to amplify TCRbeta CDR3 regions from genomic DNA with bias-controlled V and J gene primers. Rearranged TCRbeta segments were sequenced at approximately 20X coverage. Per the source publication's procedure: Clustering was used to correct sequencing errors, and CDR3s were annotated against IMGT to assign V, D and J genes. Only productive TCRbeta rearrangements were used in downstream analyses, excluding out-of-frame or stop-codon sequences. Clonality was computed as one minus Shannon entropy normalized by the log of the number of unique productive sequences. Clones differing between time points or between blood and tumor were identified by Fisher's exact test with Benjamini-Hochberg correction at adjusted p below 0.01. TCRdb took over this immuneACCESS table, retaining in-frame rearrangements with V and J assigned. Such tables are incomplete; in checked studies, under half of the missing clones stem from an unresolved V gene, and the remainder is unexplained. The DNA was the basis for D and trimming; V, J and clone size are from that table. This sample lists tens of thousands of clones; around 80% were detected once. The top ten clonotypes cover about 3.3% of the sample.

The sequence joins TRBV14 to TRBJ1-2; 8 bases in the junction line up with TRBD1. The material sequenced was PBMCs, taken around atezolizumab (anti-PD-L1) treatment. The clonotype comes from a man aged 70-80 years with urothelial cancer. The DNA reads as follows: TGTGCCAGCAGCCATTTTCGACAGGGGACCCTGGGTGGCTACACCTTC. Translated, this is CASSHFRQGTLGGYTF.